A selection of T cell receptor beta chains follows, all from one sample in a study of blood T cell repertoires in COVID-19. Measured with immunoSEQ multiplex PCR; TCRdb has only the in-frame clones, and not every one. The sample lists some 45,000 clones, 65% to 85% seen once, with over 7% in the top ten. Sequencing was carried out using peripheral blood. The receptors shown here come from a man at least 80 years old in a cohort sampled during active COVID-19. The CDR3 runs from the conserved cysteine through the conserved F or W. D genes are given only for firm matches. The size of a clone is reported for some rows only, either as once, few or many, or as a class for expanded clones.

TRBJ1-4 TRBD1 TRBV5-1 NA CASSPRTGGLSTNEKLFF TGCGCCAGCAGCCCACGGACAGGGGGCCTTTCAACTAATGAAAAACTGTTTTTT
TRBJ2-7 TRBD2 TRBV7-9 NA CASSQQRERDEQYF TGTGCCAGCAGCCAACAGCGGGAGCGTGACGAGCAGTACTTC
TRBJ2-2 TRBD1 TRBV9 NA CASSVGQGHTGELFF TGTGCCAGCAGCGTGGGACAGGGCCACACCGGGGAGCTGTTTTTT
TRBJ2-3 NA TRBV10-3 NA CAIRPDYRSDTQYF TGTGCCATCAGACCCGATTATAGATCCGATACGCAGTATTTT
TRBJ2-2 NA TRBV9 NA CASSGRGGGELFF TGTGCCAGCAGCGGACGAGGGGGCGGGGAGCTGTTTTTT
TRBJ2-2 NA TRBV4-1 NA CASSQGHPRSVTGELFF TGCGCCAGCAGCCAAGGCCACCCCAGGTCGGTCACCGGGGAGCTGTTTTTT
TRBJ2-4 TRBD2 TRBV3-1/TRBV3-2 NA CASSRPGGTKNIQYF TGTGCCAGCAGCCGACCGGGGGGGACCAAAAACATTCAGTACTTC
TRBJ2-3 NA TRBV19 NA CASSIWQDTQYF TGTGCCAGTAGTATTTGGCAAGATACGCAGTATTTT
TRBJ2-2 NA TRBV5-6 NA CASSRRGRGNTGELFF TGTGCCAGCAGCCGAAGGGGGCGGGGGAACACCGGGGAGCTGTTTTTT
TRBJ2-2 NA TRBV2 NA CASNPGENTGELFF TGTGCCAGCAACCCGGGAGAGAACACCGGGGAGCTGTTTTTT
TRBJ1-1 TRBD1 TRBV28 NA CASRPGQGGTEAFF TGTGCCAGCAGGCCGGGACAGGGAGGCACTGAAGCTTTCTTT
TRBJ1-2 TRBD1 TRBV28 once CASSSRTGVASGYTF TGTGCCAGCAGTTCACGGACAGGGGTTGCGTCTGGCTACACCTTC
TRBJ2-2 NA TRBV5-1 NA CASSSTSTGELFF TGCGCCAGCAGCTCAACGAGCACCGGGGAGCTGTTTTTT
TRBJ2-7 NA TRBV19 NA CASSRALGQNYEQYF TGTGCCAGTAGTAGAGCCCTCGGACAAAATTACGAGCAGTACTTC
TRBJ2-5 NA TRBV28 NA CASTPQGHRVETQYF TGTGCCAGCACCCCCCAGGGTCACAGGGTGGAGACCCAGTACTTC
TRBJ2-7 NA TRBV5-1 NA CASSLASPYPAYEQYF TGCGCCAGCAGCTTGGCGTCCCCCTACCCGGCCTACGAGCAGTACTTC
TRBJ1-4 NA TRBV6-2/TRBV6-3 NA CASSNRWREKLFF TGTGCCAGCAGCAACCGATGGAGAGAAAAACTGTTTTTT
TRBJ2-2 TRBD1 TRBV18 NA CASSKRQGANTGELFF TGTGCCAGCTCAAAGCGACAGGGGGCTAACACCGGGGAGCTGTTTTTT
TRBJ2-5 NA TRBV5-1 NA CASSPLRQETQYF TGCGCCAGCAGCCCCCTACGCCAAGAGACCCAGTACTTC
TRBJ1-1 TRBD1 TRBV15 once CATSNDRENTEAFF TGTGCCACCAGTAACGACAGGGAAAACACTGAAGCTTTCTTT
TRBJ2-5 NA TRBV28 NA CASVPRQVVKTQYF TGTGCCAGCGTCCCTCGACAGGTTGTTAAGACCCAGTACTTC
TRBJ2-1 NA TRBV28 NA CASSWAHSNREQFF TGTGCCAGCAGTTGGGCTCACAGCAATAGAGAGCAGTTCTTC
TRBJ2-5 NA TRBV5-1 NA CASSLSTKETQYF TGCGCCAGCAGCTTGTCTACTAAAGAGACCCAGTACTTC
TRBJ1-1 NA TRBV28 NA CASSSYGQSTEAFF TGTGCCAGCAGTTCCTATGGACAGAGCACTGAAGCTTTCTTT
TRBJ1-3 NA TRBV13 few CASSFRENTIYF TGTGCCAGCAGCTTTCGAGAAAACACCATATATTTT
TRBJ2-2 NA TRBV2 NA CASVTGYTGELFF TGTGCCAGTGTGACAGGCTACACCGGGGAGCTGTTTTTT
TRBJ2-1 NA TRBV7-2 NA CASSFLTSGRNNEQFF TGTGCCAGCAGCTTCCTGACAAGCGGGCGTAACAATGAGCAGTTCTTC
TRBJ2-1 TRBD1 TRBV10-3 NA CAISAGTGGYNEQFF TGTGCCATCAGTGCCGGGACAGGGGGCTACAATGAGCAGTTCTTC
TRBJ2-7 NA TRBV3-1/TRBV3-2 NA CASSQDELRLGGSYEQYF TGTGCCAGCAGCCAAGATGAACTTCGGCTAGGTGGCTCCTACGAGCAGTACTTC
TRBJ2-3 TRBD2 TRBV7-9 NA CASSSTPLAASTDTQYF TGTGCCAGCAGTTCAACCCCACTAGCGGCAAGCACAGATACGCAGTATTTT
TRBJ1-3 TRBD1 TRBV11-2 NA CASSWTGISGNTIYF TGTGCCAGCAGCTGGACAGGGATCTCTGGAAACACCATATATTTT
TRBJ1-6 NA TRBV10-2 NA CASSELGASSPLHF TGCGCCAGCAGTGAGTTGGGCGCAAGTTCACCCCTCCACTTT
TRBJ1-2 NA TRBV6-5 NA CASSYSKQGRDYGYTF TGTGCCAGCAGTTACTCCAAGCAGGGGAGGGACTATGGCTACACCTTC
TRBJ2-5 TRBD2 TRBV28 NA CASSDPSGETRETQYF TGTGCCAGCAGCGACCCTAGCGGGGAGACGCGAGAGACCCAGTACTTC
TRBJ2-7 TRBD1 TRBV5-1 NA CASSLGGQAGEQYF TGCGCCAGCAGCTTGGGGGGACAGGCGGGCGAGCAGTACTTC
TRBJ2-3 TRBD1 TRBV6-4 NA CASRTGTGDYTDTQYF TGTGCCAGCAGGACCGGGACAGGGGATTACACAGATACGCAGTATTTT
TRBJ1-3 TRBD1 TRBV7-9 few CASSRAGGHTIYF TGTGCCAGCAGCCGAGCAGGGGGCCACACCATATATTTT
TRBJ1-2 TRBD1 TRBV27 NA CASSFRDRGIYGYTF TGTGCCAGCAGTTTTCGGGACAGGGGGATCTATGGCTACACCTTC
TRBJ1-2 TRBD1 TRBV29-1 NA CSVPRGTGVYGYTF TGCAGCGTCCCTCGCGGGACAGGGGTCTATGGCTACACCTTC
TRBJ2-3 TRBD2 TRBV3-1/TRBV3-2 NA CASSPGLAGGDTQYF TGTGCCAGCAGCCCCGGACTAGCGGGGGGAGATACGCAGTATTTT
TRBJ2-2 TRBD1 TRBV4-3 NA CASSQDLGQGLRTGELFF TGCGCCAGCAGCCAAGATCTGGGACAGGGCCTACGGACCGGGGAGCTGTTTTTT
TRBJ2-1 TRBD1 TRBV27 NA CASSLTGGTSYNEQFF TGTGCCAGCAGTTTGACAGGGGGCACGAGCTACAATGAGCAGTTCTTC
TRBJ2-3 TRBD2 TRBV30 NA CAWSSPKRGAGSDTQYF TGTGCCTGGAGTTCCCCAAAGCGGGGGGCGGGATCAGATACGCAGTATTTT
TRBJ2-2 NA TRBV3-1/TRBV3-2 NA CASSQEGGRTGELFF TGTGCCAGCAGCCAAGAAGGGGGACGGACCGGGGAGCTGTTTTTT
TRBJ1-2 NA TRBV5-4 NA CASSLTGDYGYTF TGTGCCAGCAGCTTGACGGGGGACTATGGCTACACCTTC
TRBJ2-3 NA TRBV10-3 once CAISESGRHTDTQYF TGTGCCATCAGTGAGTCTGGCAGGCACACAGATACGCAGTATTTT